One sample yielded the 15 T cell receptor beta chains listed below, sequenced in a study of T cells in Graves' hyperthyroidism and ophthalmopathy. Amplified TCR beta CDR3 regions came from RNA transcripts. The TCR CDR3 was amplified in a first-round RT-PCR using the HTBI primer set. One entry per CDR3 protein results from TCRdb running MiXCR on the multiplex PCR reads. The sample lists about 710,000 distinct CDR3 sequences, less than 20% seen once, with over 7.5% in the top ten. Input material: blood. These receptor sequences come from a man in his late teens or twenties with Graves' hyperthyroidism.

In this sample, this clonotype turned up many times. The chain's CDR3 is CASRSRDRALLETQYF. Here the CDR3 DNA reads TGTGCCAGCAGGTCCCGGGACAGGGCCCTATTAGAGACCCAGTACTTC. V and J are TRBV6-1 and TRBJ2-5; 9 bases map to TRBD1. Germline-derived CDR1 and CDR2 are MNHNS and SASEGT. This CDR3 spans 16 amino acids. V dropped 6 bases and J dropped 4; count of bases not matched to a gene: 12.

The gene calls are TRBV7-3 and TRBJ2-2; no clear D. CDR3 size: 14 residues. CDR1 is SGHTA, CDR2 FQGTGA, per germline. V lost 0 bases and J lost 6, with 8 bases in between. CDR3 nucleotides: TGTGCCAGCAGCTTAACGTTGAGTCCCGGGGAGCTGTTTTTT. Its translation: CASSLTLSPGELFF.

The table lists this clonotype with a few counts. This sequence joins TRBV19 and TRBJ1-1, with D uncertain. The V end lost 4 bases, the J end lost 3 bases, and 9 bases lay between the germline ends. CDR3 length equals 13 residues. Germline assignment: CDR1 LNHDA and CDR2 SQIVND (reference sequence). The CDR3 loop reads CASSTNGYTEAFF. The CDR3 DNA reads TGTGCCAGTAGTACAAACGGATACACTGAAGCTTTCTTT.

The gene calls are TRBV6-1 and TRBJ2-1; 8 bases line up with TRBD2. The CDR3 runs 14 residues. Germline V gene data show CDR1 as MNHNS and CDR2 as SASEGT. The junction had 9 bases not matched to a gene; V was cut back by 6 bases and J by 8 bases. The CDR3 nucleotides are TGTGCCAGCAGCGGCAGCGGGAGTAGGGATGAGCAGTTCTTC. The encoded protein is CASSGSGSRDEQFF.

CDR3 loop: CSVETGGWGTEAFF. The CDR3 DNA reads as TGCAGCGTTGAGACAGGGGGCTGGGGGACTGAAGCTTTCTTT. The chain joins TRBV29-1 to TRBJ1-1; TRBD1 agrees at 10 bases. V lost 3 bases, J lost 5 bases, and 6 bases stayed unmatched. CDR3 length: 14 amino acids. CDR1 and CDR2 from the germline V gene are SQVTM and ANQGSEA.

This clonotype occurred many times. V is TRBV2 and J is TRBJ2-7; 9 bases match TRBD2. Trimming took 8 bases from V and 0 from J; bases not matched to a gene: 2. The V gene's germline CDR1 is SNHLY and CDR2 FYNNEI. This CDR3 spans 13 amino acids. The CDR3, as DNA: TGTGCCAGCGTGACTAGCGGCTCCTACGAGCAGTACTTC. Amino acid sequence: CASVTSGSYEQYF.

The J gene is TRBJ2-1, the V gene TRBV5-1, with TRBD1 matching over 11 bases. Germline V gene sequence: CDR1 SGHRS, CDR2 YFSETQ. The CDR3 is 15 residues long. J lost 8 bases, V lost 3 bases, and 7 bases had no gene match. Here the CDR3 DNA reads TGCGCCAGCAGCTCCGGACAGGGGGCGGTGGATGAGCAGTTCTTC. This codes for CASSSGQGAVDEQFF.

CDR3 sequence (DNA): TGCAGTGCTAGGGCTAGCTGGGGCCAAGAGACCCAGTACTTC. Its protein product is CSARASWGQETQYF. The chain recombines TRBV20-1 with TRBJ2-5; possibly TRBD2 for D (5 bases). The V end was cut by 3 bases, the J end by 1 base, with 12 bases between. This CDR3 is 14 amino acids long. Germline CDR1 DFQATT, CDR2 SNEGSKA (reference sequence).

This clonotype was recorded many times. The genes are TRBV18 and TRBJ2-1, with 9 bases aligning to TRBD1. The CDR3 loop spans 14 amino acids. With 5 bases clipped from V and 6 bases from J, the junction kept 5 bases outside the gene matches. Germline V CDR1 and CDR2: KGHSH, LQKENI. The CDR3 DNA reads as TGTGCCAGCTCATCTCGGACAGGGGTCAATGAGCAGTTCTTC. It encodes CASSSRTGVNEQFF.

Regarding this clonotype: Possible read error: a much larger clone is one base away. This chain links TRBV10-3 with TRBJ2-1; 10 positions match TRBD2. The CDR3 runs to 15 residues. Germline V gives CDR1 ENHRY, CDR2 SYGVKD. Written as DNA, the CDR3 is TGTGCCACCAGTGTCCTAGCGGGAGCCCACAATGAGCAGTTCTTC. This gives the protein CATSVLAGAHNEQFF.

This clonotype came up many times. The rearrangement links TRBV18 to TRBJ1-1; TRBD1 matches 7 bases. The germline CDR1 and CDR2 sequences are KGHSH and LQKENI. This CDR3 is 15 amino acids long. The V segment lost 3 bases and the J segment 1 base; nucleotides outside the gene matches: 5. For the CDR3, the DNA is TGTGCCAGCTCACCGTTGACAGGGCCGAACACTGAAGCTTTCTTT. Translating gives CASSPLTGPNTEAFF.

This clonotype was seen ten or more times. The chain recombines TRBV28 with TRBJ2-7; 8 bases fit TRBD1. Germline V gives CDR1 MDHEN, CDR2 SYDVKM. V lost 4 bases, J lost 5 bases, and 4 bases stayed unmatched. This CDR3 contains 13 residues. The CDR3 is CASSSTGAHEQYF. The CDR3 bases are TGTGCCAGCAGTTCGACAGGGGCCCACGAGCAGTACTTC. Full variable domain (remainder filled in from reference TRBV28 and TRBJ2-7): DVKVTQSSRYLVKRTGEKVFLECVQDMDHENMFWYRQDPGLGLRLIYFSYDVKMKEKGDIPEGYSVSREKKERFSLILESASTNQTSMYLCASSSTGAHEQYFGPGTRLTVT.

In this sample, this clonotype turned up a few times. J is TRBJ2-5 and V is TRBV25-1; 11 nucleotides match TRBD2. The CDR3 extends over 17 amino acids. Trimming at V came to 3 bases and at J to 4 bases, leaving 10 bases not matched to a gene. Germline V CDR1 and CDR2: MGHDK, SYGVNS. For the CDR3, the DNA is TGTGCCAGCAGTGACATAGGGACTAGCGGCGCCGGAGAGACCCAGTACTTC. This translates into CASSDIGTSGAGETQYF.

At least ten counts were recorded for this clonotype. The rearrangement joins TRBV30 to TRBJ2-6; D not certain. From germline, CDR1 is GTSNPN and CDR2 SVGIG (reference sequence). Trimming pared 2 bases from V and 0 bases from J, leaving 8 bases between. The CDR3 consists of 15 residues. Here the CDR3 DNA reads TGTGCCTGGAGTTTAGGAAGCTCTGGGGCCAACGTCCTGACTTTC. Protein: CAWSLGSSGANVLTF. Full variable domain (rest looked up from reference TRBV30 and TRBJ2-6): SQTIHQWPATLVQPVGSPLSLECTVEGTSNPNLYWYRQAAGRGLQLLFYSVGIGQISSEVPQNLSASRPQDRQFILSSKKLLLSDSGFYLCAWSLGSSGANVLTFGAGSRLTVL.

This clonotype is a singleton in its sample. V gene TRBV4-1 combines with J gene TRBJ1-5; D unresolved. V lost 2 bases and J lost 11, with 13 bases in between. Germline V gives CDR1 MGHRA, CDR2 YSYEKL. CDR3 length equals 13 residues. The CDR3 loop is CASSQNQGSAQHF. The CDR3 DNA follows: TGCGCCAGCAGCCAAAACCAAGGGAGTGCCCAGCATTTT.